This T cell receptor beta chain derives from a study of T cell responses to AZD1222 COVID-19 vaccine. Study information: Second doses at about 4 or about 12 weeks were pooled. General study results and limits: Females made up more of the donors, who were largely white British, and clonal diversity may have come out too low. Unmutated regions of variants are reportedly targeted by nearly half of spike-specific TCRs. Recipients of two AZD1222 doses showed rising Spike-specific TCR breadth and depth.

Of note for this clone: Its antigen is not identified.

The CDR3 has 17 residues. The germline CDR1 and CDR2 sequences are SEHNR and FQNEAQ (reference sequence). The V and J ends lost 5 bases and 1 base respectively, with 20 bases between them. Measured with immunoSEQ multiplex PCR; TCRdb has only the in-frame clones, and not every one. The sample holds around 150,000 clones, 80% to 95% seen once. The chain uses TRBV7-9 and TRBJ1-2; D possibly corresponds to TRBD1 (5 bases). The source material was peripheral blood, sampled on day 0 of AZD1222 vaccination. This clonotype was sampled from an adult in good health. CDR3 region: CASSPRGVYAYNYGYTF. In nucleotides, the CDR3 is TGTGCCAGCAGCCCGAGGGGTGTATACGCCTATAACTATGGCTACACCTTC. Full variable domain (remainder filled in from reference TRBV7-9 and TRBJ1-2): DTGVSQNPRHKITKRGQNVTFRCDPISEHNRLYWYRQTLGQGPEFLTYFQNEAQLEKSRLLSDRFSAERPKGSFSTLEIQRTEQGDSAMYLCASSPRGVYAYNYGYTFGSGTRLTVV.